These T cell receptor beta chains were read from a single sample in a study of shared clonotypes between healthy human individuals. The table came from immunoSEQ multiplex PCR; TCRdb's copy has only in-frame clones and leaves some out. The sample records approximately 2.5 million clones, 90% to 95% being singletons. Material for sequencing was naive CD4+ T cells sorted from blood. All receptors derive from a man aged 18 to 30 in good health. Both conserved end residues are part of each CDR3. Each record gives: J gene, clone size, V gene, D gene, CDR3 DNA, CDR3 protein. A D gene is named only where the DNA matches it firmly. Rows may omit the clone size; those that give it use once, few, many or a size class.

j_gene: TRBJ2-7
abundance: .
v_gene: TRBV28
d_gene: TRBD2
CDR3nt: TGTGCCAGCAGTTTTGGACTAGCGGGGGACGGCTACGAGCAGTACTTC
CDR3aa: CASSFGLAGDGYEQYF

j_gene: TRBJ2-3
abundance: .
v_gene: TRBV11-2
d_gene: .
CDR3nt: TGTGCCAGCAGTCAACAGGGCCACCGCGAAACGCAGTATTTT
CDR3aa: CASSQQGHRETQYF

j_gene: TRBJ2-7
abundance: .
v_gene: TRBV19
d_gene: .
CDR3nt: TGTGCCAGTAACCTCGGAGGGGCGGTTTGGAGCGAGCAGTACTTC
CDR3aa: CASNLGGAVWSEQYF

j_gene: TRBJ1-1
abundance: few
v_gene: TRBV6-6
d_gene: .
CDR3nt: TGTGCCAGCAGGAAGTCGAACACTGAAGCTTTCTTT
CDR3aa: CASRKSNTEAFF

j_gene: TRBJ2-4
abundance: .
v_gene: TRBV12-5
d_gene: .
CDR3nt: TGTGCTAGTGCCCTGGACGGAACCATTCAGTACTTC
CDR3aa: CASALDGTIQYF

j_gene: TRBJ2-2
abundance: .
v_gene: TRBV5-1
d_gene: .
CDR3nt: TGCGCCAGCAGCTTTGACGGTAACGGGGAGCTGTTTTTT
CDR3aa: CASSFDGNGELFF

j_gene: TRBJ2-2
abundance: .
v_gene: TRBV4-2
d_gene: TRBD2
CDR3nt: TGTGCCAGCAGCCAAAGTGGACTAGCGGGGAACACCGGGGAGCTGTTTTTT
CDR3aa: CASSQSGLAGNTGELFF

j_gene: TRBJ2-5
abundance: .
v_gene: TRBV4-1
d_gene: TRBD2
CDR3nt: TGCGCCAGCAGCCAAGATCCCCTAGCGGGGGCCCAAGAGACCCAGTACTTC
CDR3aa: CASSQDPLAGAQETQYF

j_gene: TRBJ2-3
abundance: once
v_gene: TRBV5-6
d_gene: TRBD1
CDR3nt: TGTGCCAGCGTCCGGGGACAGGGGGCATATACGCAGTATTTT
CDR3aa: CASVRGQGAYTQYF

j_gene: TRBJ2-1
abundance: .
v_gene: TRBV27
d_gene: .
CDR3nt: TGTGCCAGCAGTTTTTCGGAGACGATAGCCTACAATGAGCAGTTCTTC
CDR3aa: CASSFSETIAYNEQFF

j_gene: TRBJ2-2
abundance: .
v_gene: TRBV30
d_gene: .
CDR3nt: TGTGCCTGGACTGACAGGTTCGCCGGGGAGCTGTTTTTT
CDR3aa: CAWTDRFAGELFF

j_gene: TRBJ2-7
abundance: .
v_gene: TRBV10-3
d_gene: .
CDR3nt: TGTGCCATCACACAGGGAATCGGGTACGAGCAGTACTTC
CDR3aa: CAITQGIGYEQYF